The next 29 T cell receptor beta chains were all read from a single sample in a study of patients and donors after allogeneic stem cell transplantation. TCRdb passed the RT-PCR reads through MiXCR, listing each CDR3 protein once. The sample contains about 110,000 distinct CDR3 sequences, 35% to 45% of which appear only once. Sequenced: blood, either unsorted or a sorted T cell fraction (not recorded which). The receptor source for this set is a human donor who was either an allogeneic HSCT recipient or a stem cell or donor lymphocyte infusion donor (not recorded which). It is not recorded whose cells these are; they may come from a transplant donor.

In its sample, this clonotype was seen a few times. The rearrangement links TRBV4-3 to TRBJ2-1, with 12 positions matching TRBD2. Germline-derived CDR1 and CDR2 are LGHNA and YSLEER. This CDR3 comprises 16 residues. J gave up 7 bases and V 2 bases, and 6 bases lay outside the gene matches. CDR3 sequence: CASSQPTSGGLNEQFF. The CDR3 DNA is TGCGCCAGCAGCCAACCGACTAGCGGGGGTTTAAATGAGCAGTTCTTC.

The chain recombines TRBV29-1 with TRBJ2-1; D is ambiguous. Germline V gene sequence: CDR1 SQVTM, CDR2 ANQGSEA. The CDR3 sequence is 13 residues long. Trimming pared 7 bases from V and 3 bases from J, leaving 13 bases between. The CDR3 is CSALPQLYNEQFF. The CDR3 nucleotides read TGCAGCGCACTCCCTCAACTCTACAATGAGCAGTTCTTC.

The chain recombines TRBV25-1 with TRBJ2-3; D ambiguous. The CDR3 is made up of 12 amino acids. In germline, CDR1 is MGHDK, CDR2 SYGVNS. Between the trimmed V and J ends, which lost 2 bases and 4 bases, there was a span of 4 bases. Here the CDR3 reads CASSEGADTQYF. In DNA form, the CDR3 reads TGTGCCAGCAGTGAAGGGGCAGATACGCAGTATTTT.

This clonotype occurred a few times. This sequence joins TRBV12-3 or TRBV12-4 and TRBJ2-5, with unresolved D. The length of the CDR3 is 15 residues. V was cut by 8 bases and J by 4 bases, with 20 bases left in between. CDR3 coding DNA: TGTGCCAGCCTACACGGAGACGGACGCCTAGAGACCCAGTACTTC. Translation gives CASLHGDGRLETQYF.

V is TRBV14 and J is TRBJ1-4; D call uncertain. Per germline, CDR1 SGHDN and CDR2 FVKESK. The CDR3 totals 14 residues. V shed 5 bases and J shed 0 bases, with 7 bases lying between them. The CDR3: CASSALSTNEKLFF. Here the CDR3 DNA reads TGTGCCAGCAGCGCATTATCAACTAATGAAAAACTGTTTTTT.

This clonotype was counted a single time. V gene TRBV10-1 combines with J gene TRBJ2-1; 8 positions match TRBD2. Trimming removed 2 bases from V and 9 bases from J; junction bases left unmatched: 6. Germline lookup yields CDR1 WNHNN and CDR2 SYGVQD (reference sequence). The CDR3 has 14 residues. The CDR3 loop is CASSEISGKGEQFF. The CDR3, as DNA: TGCGCCAGCAGTGAGATTAGCGGGAAGGGTGAGCAGTTCTTC.

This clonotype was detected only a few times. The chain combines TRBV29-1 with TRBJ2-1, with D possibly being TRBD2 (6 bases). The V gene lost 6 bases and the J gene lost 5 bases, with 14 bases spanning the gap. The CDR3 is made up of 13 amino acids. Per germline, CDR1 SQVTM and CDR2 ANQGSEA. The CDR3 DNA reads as TGCAGCGTCGATTTCCTAGCGAACAATGAGCAGTTCTTC. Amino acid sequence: CSVDFLANNEQFF.

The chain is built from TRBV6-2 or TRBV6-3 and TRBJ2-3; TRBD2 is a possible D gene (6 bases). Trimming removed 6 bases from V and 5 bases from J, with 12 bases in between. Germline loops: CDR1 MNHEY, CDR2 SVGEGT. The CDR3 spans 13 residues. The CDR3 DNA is TGTGCCAGCAGATGGGACTCCCGAGATACGCAGTATTTT. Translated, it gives CASRWDSRDTQYF.

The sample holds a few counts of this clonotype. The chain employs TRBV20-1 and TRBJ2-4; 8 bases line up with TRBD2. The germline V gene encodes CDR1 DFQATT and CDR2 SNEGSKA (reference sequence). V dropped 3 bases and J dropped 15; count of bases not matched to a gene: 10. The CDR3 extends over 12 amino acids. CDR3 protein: CSASTEGGRRYF. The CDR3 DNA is TGCAGTGCTAGTACGGAGGGCGGGAGGAGGTACTTC.

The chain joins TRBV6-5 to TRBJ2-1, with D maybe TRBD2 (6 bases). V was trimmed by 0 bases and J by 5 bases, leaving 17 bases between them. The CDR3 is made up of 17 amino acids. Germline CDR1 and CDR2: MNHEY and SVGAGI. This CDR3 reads CASSYSTAGRLHNEQFF. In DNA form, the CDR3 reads TGTGCCAGCAGTTACTCGACGGCGGGAAGACTCCACAATGAGCAGTTCTTC.

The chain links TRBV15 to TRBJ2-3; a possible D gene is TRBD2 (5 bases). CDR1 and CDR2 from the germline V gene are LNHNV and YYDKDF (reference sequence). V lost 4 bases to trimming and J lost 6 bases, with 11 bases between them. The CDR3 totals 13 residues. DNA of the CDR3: TGTGCCACCAGCATAACCAGGAGGGATACGCAGTATTTT. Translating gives CATSITRRDTQYF.

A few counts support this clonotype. The CDR3 loop is CASSPGQGEQPQHF. The DNA of the CDR3 is TGTGCCAGCTCACCAGGACAGGGTGAGCAGCCCCAGCATTTT. The chain links TRBV18 to TRBJ1-5; TRBD1 agrees at 8 bases. V was clipped by 2 bases and J by 7 bases; unmatched bases: 4. There are 14 residues in the CDR3. Germline V gene sequence: CDR1 KGHSH, CDR2 LQKENI.

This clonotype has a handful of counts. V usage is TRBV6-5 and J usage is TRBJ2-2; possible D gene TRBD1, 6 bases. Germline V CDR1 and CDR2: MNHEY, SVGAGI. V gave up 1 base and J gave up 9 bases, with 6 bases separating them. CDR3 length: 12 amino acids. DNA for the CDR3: TGTGCCAGCAGTTACTGGGGGCGGGAGCTGTTTTTT. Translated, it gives CASSYWGRELFF.

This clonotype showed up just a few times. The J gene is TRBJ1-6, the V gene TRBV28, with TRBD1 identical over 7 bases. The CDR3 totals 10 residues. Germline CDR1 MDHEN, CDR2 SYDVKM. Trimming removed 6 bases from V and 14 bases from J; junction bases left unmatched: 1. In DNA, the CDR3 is TGTGCCAGCAGCGGACAGGCCCTCCACTTT. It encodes CASSGQALHF.

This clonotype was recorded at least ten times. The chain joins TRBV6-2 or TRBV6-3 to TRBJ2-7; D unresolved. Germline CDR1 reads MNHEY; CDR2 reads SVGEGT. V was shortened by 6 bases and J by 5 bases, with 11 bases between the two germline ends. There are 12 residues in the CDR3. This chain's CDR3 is CASRKMNHEQYF. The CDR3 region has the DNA TGTGCCAGCAGAAAAATGAACCACGAGCAGTACTTC.

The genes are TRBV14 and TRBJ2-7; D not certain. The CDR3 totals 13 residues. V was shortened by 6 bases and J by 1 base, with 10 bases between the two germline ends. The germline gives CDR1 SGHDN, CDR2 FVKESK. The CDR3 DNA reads TGTGCCAGCAGGGAAGGGAATTCCTACGAGCAGTACTTC. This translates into CASREGNSYEQYF. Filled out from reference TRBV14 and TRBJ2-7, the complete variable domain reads EAGVTQFPSHSVIEKGQTVTLRCDPISGHDNLYWYRRVMGKEIKFLLHFVKESKQDESGMPNNRFLAERTGGTYSTLKVQPAELEDSGVYFCASREGNSYEQYFGPGTRLTVT.

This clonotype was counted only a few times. The CDR3 nucleotides are TGTGCCAGCAGCCAAGAGACGGGGGACAGGCCCTACGAGCAGTACTTC. Translated: CASSQETGDRPYEQYF. This chain joins TRBV4-2 and TRBJ2-7, with 8 bases fitting TRBD1. This CDR3 is built from 16 residues. The V gene's germline CDR1 is LGHNA and CDR2 YNFKEQ. V lost 0 bases and J lost 2; bases outside the gene matches: 6.

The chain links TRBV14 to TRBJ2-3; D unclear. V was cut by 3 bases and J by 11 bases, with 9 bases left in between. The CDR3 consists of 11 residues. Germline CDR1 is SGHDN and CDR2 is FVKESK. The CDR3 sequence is CASSQEDGQYF. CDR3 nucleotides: TGTGCCAGCAGCCAGGAAGACGGGCAGTATTTT.

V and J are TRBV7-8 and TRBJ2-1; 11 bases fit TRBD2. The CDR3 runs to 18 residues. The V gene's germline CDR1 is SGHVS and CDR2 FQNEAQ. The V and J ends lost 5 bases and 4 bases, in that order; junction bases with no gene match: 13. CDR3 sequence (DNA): TGTGCCAGCAGCCTTAGAGGAGTAGCGGGAGGGCCTTACAATGAGCAGTTCTTC. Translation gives CASSLRGVAGGPYNEQFF.

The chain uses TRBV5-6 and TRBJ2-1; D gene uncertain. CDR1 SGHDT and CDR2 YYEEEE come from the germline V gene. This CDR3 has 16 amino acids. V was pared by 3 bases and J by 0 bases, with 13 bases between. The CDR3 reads CASSSLGLSSYNEQFF. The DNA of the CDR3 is TGTGCCAGCAGCTCCCTCGGGCTGAGCTCCTACAATGAGCAGTTCTTC.

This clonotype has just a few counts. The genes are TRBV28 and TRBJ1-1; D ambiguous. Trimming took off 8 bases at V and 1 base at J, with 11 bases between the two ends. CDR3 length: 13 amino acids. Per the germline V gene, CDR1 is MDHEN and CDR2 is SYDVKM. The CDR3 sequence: CASGPWANTEAFF. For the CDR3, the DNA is TGTGCCAGCGGCCCATGGGCGAACACTGAAGCTTTCTTT.

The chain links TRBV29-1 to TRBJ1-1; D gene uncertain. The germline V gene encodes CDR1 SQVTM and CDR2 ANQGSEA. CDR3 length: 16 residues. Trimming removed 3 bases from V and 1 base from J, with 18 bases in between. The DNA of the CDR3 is TGCAGCGTTGACGGGGATGTTGGGGTTTGGAACACTGAAGCTTTCTTT. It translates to CSVDGDVGVWNTEAFF.

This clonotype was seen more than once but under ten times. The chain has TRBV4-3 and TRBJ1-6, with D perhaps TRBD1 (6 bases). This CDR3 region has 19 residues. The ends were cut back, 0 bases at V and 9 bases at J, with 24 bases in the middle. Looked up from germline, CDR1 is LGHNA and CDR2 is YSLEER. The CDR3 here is CASSQDVLGHWAEGSPLHF. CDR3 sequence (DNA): TGCGCCAGCAGCCAAGACGTTTTGGGACACTGGGCTGAGGGTTCACCCCTCCACTTT.

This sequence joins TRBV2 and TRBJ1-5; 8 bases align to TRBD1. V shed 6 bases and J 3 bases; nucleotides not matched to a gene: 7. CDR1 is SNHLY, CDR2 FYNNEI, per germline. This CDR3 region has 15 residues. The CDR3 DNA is TGTGCCAGCAGCCAATCAGGGGGCAACAATCAGCCCCAGCATTTT. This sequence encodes CASSQSGGNNQPQHF.

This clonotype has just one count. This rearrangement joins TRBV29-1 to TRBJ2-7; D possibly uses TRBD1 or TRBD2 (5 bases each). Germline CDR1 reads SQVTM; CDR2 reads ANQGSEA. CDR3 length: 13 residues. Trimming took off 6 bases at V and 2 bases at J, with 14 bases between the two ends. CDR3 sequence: CSVWDLITYEQYF. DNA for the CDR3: TGCAGCGTCTGGGACCTAATCACCTACGAGCAGTACTTC.

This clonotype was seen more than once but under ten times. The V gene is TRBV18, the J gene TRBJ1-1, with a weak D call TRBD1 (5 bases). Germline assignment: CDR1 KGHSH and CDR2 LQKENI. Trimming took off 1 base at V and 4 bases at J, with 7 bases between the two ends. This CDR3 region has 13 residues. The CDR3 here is CASSPQGFTEAFF. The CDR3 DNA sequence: TGTGCCAGCTCACCACAGGGGTTCACTGAAGCTTTCTTT.

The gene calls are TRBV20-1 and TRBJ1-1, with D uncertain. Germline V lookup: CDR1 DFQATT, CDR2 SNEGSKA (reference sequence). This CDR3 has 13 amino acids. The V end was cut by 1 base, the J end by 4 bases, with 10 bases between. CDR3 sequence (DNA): TGCAGTGCTAGAGTGCAGGTGGGCACTGAAGCTTTCTTT. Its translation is CSARVQVGTEAFF.

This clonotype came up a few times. The CDR3: CSARTGNTGELFF. Written as DNA, the CDR3 is TGCAGTGCCAGGACAGGGAACACCGGGGAGCTGTTTTTT. V and J are TRBV20-1 and TRBJ2-2, with 7 bases identical to TRBD1. CDR3 size: 13 residues. The V gene's germline CDR1 is DFQATT and CDR2 SNEGSKA (reference sequence). V dropped 6 bases and J dropped 1; count of bases not matched to a gene: 2.

CDR3 in DNA: TGTGCCAGCAGCTTAGAAGGCGGGAGCTCCTATAATTCACCCCTCCACTTT. Protein sequence: CASSLEGGSSYNSPLHF. The chain is built from TRBV7-8 and TRBJ1-6; no firm D call. The CDR3 sequence is 17 residues long. Germline V gives CDR1 SGHVS, CDR2 FQNEAQ. The V end was cut by 1 base, the J end by 0 bases, with 10 bases between.